The clone carrying this T cell receptor beta chain was detected many times. As yet, its antigen is unknown. These data originate in a study of T cell repertoires in cytomegalovirus infection. Overall study findings and caveats: HLA-C-restricted CMV-specific TCR beta clonotypes were dominant in the ex vivo response. Frequencies of public TCR beta families were cumulated, and this identified carriers of CMV plus the relevant HLA.

CDR3 length: 15 amino acids. Germline CDR1 is DFQATT and CDR2 is SNEGSKA (reference sequence). V gave up 6 bases and J gave up 4 bases; unmatched junction bases: 11. Each CDR3 protein is one row after TCRdb ran MiXCR on the reads. The table has about 320,000 distinct CDR3 sequences, approximately 9.5% seen once; the top ten hold 4.3%. Material: PBMCs. The chain has TRBV20-1 and TRBJ2-3; 9 positions agree with TRBD1. This TCR derives from a human donor in good health (CMV status not recorded). Some clones in this sample may be carry-over from other donors' samples. CDR3 sequence reads: CSAHELDRGADTQYF. The CDR3, as DNA: TGCAGTGCCCATGAACTGGACAGGGGTGCAGATACGCAGTATTTT.